A selection of T cell receptor beta chains follows, all from one sample in a study of neurological immune-mediated disorders. TCRdb passed the 5' RACE reads through MiXCR, listing each CDR3 protein once. The repertoire has about 59,000 distinct CDR3 sequences, roughly 3.3% of them found once; the top ten carry approximately 3.1%. Sequencing used PBMCs. The receptors come from a young woman with multiple sclerosis. CDR3s include the opening cysteine and the closing phenylalanine or tryptophan. Each record gives: V gene, J gene, D gene, clone size, CDR3 protein, CDR3 DNA. A D gene is named only where the DNA matches it firmly. Expanded clones are given a class, and other clones once, few, many or no size at all.

v_gene: TRBV12-3/TRBV12-4
j_gene: TRBJ1-5
d_gene: -
abundance: many
CDR3aa: CASNQGLGNQPQHF
CDR3nt: TGTGCCAGCAACCAGGGTCTTGGCAATCAGCCCCAGCATTTT

v_gene: TRBV10-3
j_gene: TRBJ2-1
d_gene: TRBD2
abundance: many
CDR3aa: CAISEEREAPQNEQFF
CDR3nt: TGTGCCATCAGTGAGGAACGGGAGGCCCCTCAAAATGAGCAGTTCTTC

v_gene: TRBV4-1
j_gene: TRBJ1-4
d_gene: -
abundance: many
CDR3aa: CASSPVAGKLFF
CDR3nt: TGCGCCAGCAGCCCGGTGGCTGGAAAACTGTTTTTT

v_gene: TRBV19
j_gene: TRBJ2-7
d_gene: -
abundance: -
CDR3aa: CASSIERDTAYEQYF
CDR3nt: TGTGCCAGTAGTATAGAACGCGACACCGCCTACGAGCAGTACTTC

v_gene: TRBV4-1
j_gene: TRBJ2-1
d_gene: TRBD2
abundance: once
CDR3aa: CASSRAGVNEQFF
CDR3nt: TGCGCCAGCAGCCGGGCGGGAGTAAATGAGCAGTTCTTC

v_gene: TRBV20-1
j_gene: TRBJ2-1
d_gene: -
abundance: many
CDR3aa: CSAESGSARNEQFF
CDR3nt: TGCAGTGCTGAATCAGGGTCGGCGAGAAATGAGCAGTTCTTC

v_gene: TRBV6-1
j_gene: TRBJ2-1
d_gene: -
abundance: many
CDR3aa: CASSPREGGDEQFF
CDR3nt: TGTGCCAGCAGTCCCCGTGAGGGGGGGGATGAGCAGTTCTTC

v_gene: TRBV5-1
j_gene: TRBJ2-1
d_gene: -
abundance: many
CDR3aa: CASSFEGGSYNEQFF
CDR3nt: TGCGCCAGCAGTTTCGAGGGGGGGTCCTACAATGAGCAGTTCTTC

v_gene: TRBV6-6
j_gene: TRBJ2-2
d_gene: TRBD2
abundance: many
CDR3aa: CASTNGLAGGRGNTGELFF
CDR3nt: TGTGCCAGCACAAATGGGCTAGCGGGAGGGAGGGGAAACACCGGGGAGCTGTTTTTT

v_gene: TRBV12-3/TRBV12-4
j_gene: TRBJ2-1
d_gene: TRBD2
abundance: many
CDR3aa: CASSYLAGVLDEQFF
CDR3nt: TGTGCCAGCAGTTATCTAGCGGGAGTTTTGGATGAGCAGTTCTTC

v_gene: TRBV7-2
j_gene: TRBJ2-3
d_gene: -
abundance: few
CDR3aa: CPSSLGWGADTQYF
CDR3nt: TGTCCCAGCAGCTTAGGGTGGGGAGCAGATACGCAGTATTTT

v_gene: TRBV7-2
j_gene: TRBJ1-6
d_gene: -
abundance: many
CDR3aa: CASRTTEYSPLHF
CDR3nt: TGTGCCAGTAGGACGACCGAATATTCACCCCTCCACTTT

v_gene: TRBV11-2
j_gene: TRBJ2-3
d_gene: -
abundance: many
CDR3aa: CASSLIDTQYF
CDR3nt: TGTGCCAGCAGCCTGATTGATACGCAGTATTTT

v_gene: TRBV5-6
j_gene: TRBJ2-7
d_gene: TRBD2
abundance: few
CDR3aa: CASSFSSGIDEQYF
CDR3nt: TGTGCCAGCAGCTTCTCTAGCGGTATTGACGAGCAGTACTTC

v_gene: TRBV27
j_gene: TRBJ2-7
d_gene: -
abundance: few
CDR3aa: CASSLDRSYEQYF
CDR3nt: TGTGCCAGCAGTTTAGACAGATCCTACGAGCAGTACTTC

v_gene: TRBV27
j_gene: TRBJ2-1
d_gene: TRBD1
abundance: -
CDR3aa: CASSSDRGVYNEQFF
CDR3nt: TGTGCCAGCAGTTCGGACAGGGGGGTCTACAATGAGCAGTTCTTC

v_gene: TRBV11-2
j_gene: TRBJ2-1
d_gene: TRBD2
abundance: many
CDR3aa: CASSLVRGYEQFF
CDR3nt: TGTGCCAGCAGCTTAGTGCGGGGGTATGAGCAGTTCTTC

v_gene: TRBV29-1
j_gene: TRBJ2-7
d_gene: TRBD2
abundance: many
CDR3aa: CSVVGGGPSSYEQYF
CDR3nt: TGCAGCGTTGTCGGGGGAGGGCCTAGCTCCTACGAGCAGTACTTC

v_gene: TRBV5-1
j_gene: TRBJ2-1
d_gene: -
abundance: many
CDR3aa: CASSGKTSQGGEQFF
CDR3nt: TGCGCCAGCAGCGGAAAAACGTCACAGGGCGGTGAGCAGTTCTTC

v_gene: TRBV12-3/TRBV12-4
j_gene: TRBJ2-1
d_gene: TRBD2
abundance: many
CDR3aa: CASRPRLAGPQFF
CDR3nt: TGTGCCAGCAGGCCTCGACTAGCGGGGCCGCAGTTCTTC

v_gene: TRBV14
j_gene: TRBJ1-3
d_gene: TRBD1
abundance: many
CDR3aa: CASREQGYGNTIYF
CDR3nt: TGTGCCAGCAGAGAACAGGGGTACGGAAACACCATATATTTT

v_gene: TRBV11-2
j_gene: TRBJ2-7
d_gene: -
abundance: many
CDR3aa: CASSLDGRYEQYF
CDR3nt: TGTGCCAGCAGCTTAGATGGACGGTACGAGCAGTACTTC